This T cell receptor beta chain was retrieved from a study of regulatory T cells in long-lasting Graves disease. At the level of the study: Freshly diagnosed Graves' patients had used antithyroid drugs for under 3 months.

Library construction for TCR beta used iRepertoire HTBI primers and Arm-PCR of CDR3 regions. TCRdb processed the multiplex PCR reads anew with MiXCR; each CDR3 protein has one entry. The sample records around 230,000 distinct CDR3 sequences, about 16% being singletons. The V end lost 5 bases, the J end lost 3 bases, and 10 bases lay between the germline ends. The germline gives CDR1 DFQATT, CDR2 SNEGSKA (reference sequence). The CDR3 is made up of 12 amino acids. This clonotype was detected ten times or more. The antigen is unknown. Time point indicated: newly diagnosed GD, antithyroid drugs for less than 3 months. The TCR library was prepared using RNA isolated from PBMCs. Notes on the study in general: Persistent patients had a count of shared public clonotypes (approximately 3,000) that exceeded that of new patients (around 910).

V and J are TRBV20-1 and TRBJ1-2; D is unclear. The origin of this receptor is a female donor with Graves disease. This material consisted of peripheral blood mononuclear cells (PBMCs), taken at new diagnosis, from a patient treated with antithyroid drugs. CDR3 loop: CSAPSVHYGYTF. The CDR3 DNA reads TGCAGTGCTCCATCAGTGCACTATGGCTACACCTTC.